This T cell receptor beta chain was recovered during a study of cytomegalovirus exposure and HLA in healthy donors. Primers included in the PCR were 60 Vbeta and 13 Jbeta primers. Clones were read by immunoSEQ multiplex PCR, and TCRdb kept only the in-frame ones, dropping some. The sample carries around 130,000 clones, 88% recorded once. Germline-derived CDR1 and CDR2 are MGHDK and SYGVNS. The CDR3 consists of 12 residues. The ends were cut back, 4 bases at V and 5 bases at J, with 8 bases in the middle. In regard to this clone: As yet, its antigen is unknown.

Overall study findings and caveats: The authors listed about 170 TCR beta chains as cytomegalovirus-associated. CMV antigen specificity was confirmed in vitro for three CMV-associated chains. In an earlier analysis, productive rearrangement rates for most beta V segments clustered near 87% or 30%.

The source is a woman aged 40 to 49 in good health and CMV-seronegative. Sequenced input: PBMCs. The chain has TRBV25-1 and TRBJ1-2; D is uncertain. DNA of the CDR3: TGTGCCAGCAGTGTTGGGCCTTATGGCTACACCTTC. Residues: CASSVGPYGYTF.